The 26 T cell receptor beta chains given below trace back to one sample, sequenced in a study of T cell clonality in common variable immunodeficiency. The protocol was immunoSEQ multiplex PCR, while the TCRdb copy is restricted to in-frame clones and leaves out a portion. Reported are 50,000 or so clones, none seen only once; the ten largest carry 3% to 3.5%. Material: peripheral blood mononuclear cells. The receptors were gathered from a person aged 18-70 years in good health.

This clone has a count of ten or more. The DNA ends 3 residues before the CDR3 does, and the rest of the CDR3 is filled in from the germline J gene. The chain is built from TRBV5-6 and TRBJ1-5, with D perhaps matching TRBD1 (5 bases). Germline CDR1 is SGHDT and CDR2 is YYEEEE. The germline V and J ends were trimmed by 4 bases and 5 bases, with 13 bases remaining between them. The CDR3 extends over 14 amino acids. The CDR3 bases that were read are TGTGCCAGCAGCCGTGGGGGGTTCCATCAGCCC. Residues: CASSRGGFHQP. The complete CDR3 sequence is CASSRGGFHQPQHF. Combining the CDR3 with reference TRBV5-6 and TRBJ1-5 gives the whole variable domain DAGVTQSPTHLIKTRGQQVTLRCSPKSGHDTVSWYQQALGQGPQFIFQYYEEEERQRGNFPDRFSGHQFPNYSSELNVNALLLGDSALYLCASSRGGFHQPQHFGDGTRLSIL.

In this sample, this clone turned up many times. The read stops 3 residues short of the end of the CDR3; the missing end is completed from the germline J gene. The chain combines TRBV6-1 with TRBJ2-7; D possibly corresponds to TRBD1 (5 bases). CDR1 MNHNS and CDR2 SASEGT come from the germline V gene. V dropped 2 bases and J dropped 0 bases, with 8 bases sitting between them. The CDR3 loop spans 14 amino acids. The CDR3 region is CASSERTYSYEQYF. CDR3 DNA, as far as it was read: TGTGCCAGCAGTGAAAGGACATACTCCTACGAG.

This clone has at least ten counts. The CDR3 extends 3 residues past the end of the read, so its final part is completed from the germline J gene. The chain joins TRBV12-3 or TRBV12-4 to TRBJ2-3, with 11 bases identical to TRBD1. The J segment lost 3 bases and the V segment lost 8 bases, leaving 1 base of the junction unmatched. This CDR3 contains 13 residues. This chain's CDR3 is CASGTGGTDTQYF. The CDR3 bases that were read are TGTGCCAGCGGGACAGGGGGGACAGATACG.

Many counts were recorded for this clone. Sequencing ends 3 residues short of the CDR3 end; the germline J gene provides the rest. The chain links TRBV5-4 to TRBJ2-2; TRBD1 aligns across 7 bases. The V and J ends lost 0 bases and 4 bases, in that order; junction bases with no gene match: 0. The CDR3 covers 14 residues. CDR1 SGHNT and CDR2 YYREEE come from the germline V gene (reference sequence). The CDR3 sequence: CASSLDRGTGELFF. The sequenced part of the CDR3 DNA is TGTGCCAGCAGCTTGGACAGGGGCACCGGGGAG.

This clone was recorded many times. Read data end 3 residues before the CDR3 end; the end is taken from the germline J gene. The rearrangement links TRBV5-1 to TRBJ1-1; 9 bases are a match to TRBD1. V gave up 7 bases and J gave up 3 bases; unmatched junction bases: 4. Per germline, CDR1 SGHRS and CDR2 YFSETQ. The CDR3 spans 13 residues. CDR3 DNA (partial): TGCGCCAGCCAGGGACAGGGATACACTGAA. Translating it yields CASQGQGYTE. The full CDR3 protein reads CASQGQGYTEAFF. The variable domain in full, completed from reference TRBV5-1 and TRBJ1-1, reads KAGVTQTPRYLIKTRGQQVTLSCSPISGHRSVSWYQQTPGQGLQFLFEYFSETQRNKGNFPGRFSGRQFSNSRSEMNVSTLELGDSALYLCASQGQGYTEAFFGQGTRLTVV.

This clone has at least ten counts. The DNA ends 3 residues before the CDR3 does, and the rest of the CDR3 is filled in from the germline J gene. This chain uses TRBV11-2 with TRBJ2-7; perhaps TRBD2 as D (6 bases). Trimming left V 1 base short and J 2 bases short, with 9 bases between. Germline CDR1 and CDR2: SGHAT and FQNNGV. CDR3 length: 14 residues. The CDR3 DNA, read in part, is TGTGCCAGCAGCTTAGCGGGGGAGGCCTACGAG. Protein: CASSLAGEAYE. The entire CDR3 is CASSLAGEAYEQYF.

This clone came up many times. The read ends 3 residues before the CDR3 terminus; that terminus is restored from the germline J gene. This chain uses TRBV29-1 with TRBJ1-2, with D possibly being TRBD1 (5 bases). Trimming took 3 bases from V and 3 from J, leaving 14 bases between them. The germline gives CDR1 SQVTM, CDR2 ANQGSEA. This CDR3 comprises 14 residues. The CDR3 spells CSVDGIQGDYGYTF. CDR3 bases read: TGCAGCGTTGATGGTATTCAGGGCGACTATGGC. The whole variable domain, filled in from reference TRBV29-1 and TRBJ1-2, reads SAVISQKPSRDICQRGTSLTIQCQVDSQVTMMFWYRQQPGQSLTLIATANQGSEATYESGFVIDKFPISRPNLTFSTLTVSNMSPEDSSIYLCSVDGIQGDYGYTFGSGTRLTVV.

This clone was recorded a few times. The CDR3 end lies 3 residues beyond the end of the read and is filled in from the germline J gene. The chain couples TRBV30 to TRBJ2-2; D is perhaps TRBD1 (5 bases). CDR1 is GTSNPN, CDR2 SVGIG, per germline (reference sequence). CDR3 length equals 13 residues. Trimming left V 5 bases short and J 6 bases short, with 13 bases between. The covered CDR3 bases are TGTGCCTGGGCGACAGAGGTCGCCGGGGAG. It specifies CAWATEVAGE. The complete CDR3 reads CAWATEVAGELFF.

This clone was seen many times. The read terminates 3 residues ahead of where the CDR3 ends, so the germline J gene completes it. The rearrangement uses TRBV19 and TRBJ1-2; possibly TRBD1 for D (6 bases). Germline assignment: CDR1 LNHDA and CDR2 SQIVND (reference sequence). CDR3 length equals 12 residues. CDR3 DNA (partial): TGTGCCAGTAGTATCTACCCAGGGGAC. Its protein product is CASSIYPGD. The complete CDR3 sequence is CASSIYPGDYTF.

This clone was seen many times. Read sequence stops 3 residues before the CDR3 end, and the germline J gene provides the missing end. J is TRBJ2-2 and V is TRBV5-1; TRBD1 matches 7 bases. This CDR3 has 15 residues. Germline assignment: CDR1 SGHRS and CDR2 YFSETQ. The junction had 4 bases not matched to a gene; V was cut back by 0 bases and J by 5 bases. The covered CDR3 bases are TGCGCCAGCAGCTTGGCCGCACAGGGGACCGGGGAG. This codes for CASSLAAQGTGE. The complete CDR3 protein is CASSLAAQGTGELFF.

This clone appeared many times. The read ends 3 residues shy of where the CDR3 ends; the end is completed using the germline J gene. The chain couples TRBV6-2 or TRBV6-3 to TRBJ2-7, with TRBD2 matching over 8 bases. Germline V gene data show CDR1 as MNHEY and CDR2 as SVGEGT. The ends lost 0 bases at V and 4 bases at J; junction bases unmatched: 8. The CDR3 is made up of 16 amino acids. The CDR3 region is CASSYSTERGPYEQYF. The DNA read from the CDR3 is TGTGCCAGCAGTTACTCTACCGAGCGGGGGCCTTACGAG.

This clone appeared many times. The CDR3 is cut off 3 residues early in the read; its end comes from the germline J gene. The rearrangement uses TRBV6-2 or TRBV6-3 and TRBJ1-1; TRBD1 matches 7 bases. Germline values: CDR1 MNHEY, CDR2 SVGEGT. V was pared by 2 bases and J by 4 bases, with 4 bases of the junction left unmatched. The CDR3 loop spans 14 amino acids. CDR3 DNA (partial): TGTGCCAGCAGTTACGACAGGGTCGGCACTGAA. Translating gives CASSYDRVGTE. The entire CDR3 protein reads CASSYDRVGTEAFF.

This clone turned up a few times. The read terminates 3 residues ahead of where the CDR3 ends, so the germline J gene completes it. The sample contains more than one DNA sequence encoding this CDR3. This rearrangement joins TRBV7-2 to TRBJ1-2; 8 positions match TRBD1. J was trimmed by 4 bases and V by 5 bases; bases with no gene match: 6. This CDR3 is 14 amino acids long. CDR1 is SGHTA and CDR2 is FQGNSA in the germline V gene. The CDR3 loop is CASSQDRARYGYTF. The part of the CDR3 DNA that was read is TGTGCCAGCAGCCAGGACAGGGCCCGCTATGGC.

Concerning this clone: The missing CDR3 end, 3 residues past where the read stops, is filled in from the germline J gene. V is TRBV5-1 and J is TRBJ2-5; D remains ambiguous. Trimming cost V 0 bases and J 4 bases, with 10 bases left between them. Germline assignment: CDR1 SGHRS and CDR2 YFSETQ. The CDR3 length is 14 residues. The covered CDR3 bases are TGCGCCAGCAGCTTGGCAATGGTAGCAGAGACC. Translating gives CASSLAMVAET. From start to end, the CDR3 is CASSLAMVAETQYF.

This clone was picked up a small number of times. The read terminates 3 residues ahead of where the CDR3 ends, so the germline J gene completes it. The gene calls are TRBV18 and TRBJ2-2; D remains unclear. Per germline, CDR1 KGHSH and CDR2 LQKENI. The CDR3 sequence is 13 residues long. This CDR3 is CASSSSYNSPLFF. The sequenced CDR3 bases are TGTGCCAGCTCAAGCTCCTATAATTCACCG. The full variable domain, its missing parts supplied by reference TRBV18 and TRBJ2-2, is NAGVMQNPRHLVRRRGQEARLRCSPMKGHSHVYWYRQLPEEGLKFMVYLQKENIIDESGMPKERFSAEFPKEGPSILRIQQVVRGDSAAYFCASSSSYNSPLFFGEGSRLTVL.

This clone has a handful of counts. This chain's CDR3 is CASSYYRGPTYEQYF. CDR3 bases read: TGTGCCAGCAGCTACTACAGGGGGCCAACCTACGAG. This rearrangement joins TRBV11-3 to TRBJ2-7, with 9 bases fitting TRBD1. The observed sequence ends 3 residues before the CDR3 terminus, with the missing tail filled in from the germline J gene. Per the germline V gene, CDR1 is SGHNT and CDR2 is YENEEA. V was clipped by 4 bases and J by 2 bases; unmatched bases: 6. This CDR3 region has 15 residues.

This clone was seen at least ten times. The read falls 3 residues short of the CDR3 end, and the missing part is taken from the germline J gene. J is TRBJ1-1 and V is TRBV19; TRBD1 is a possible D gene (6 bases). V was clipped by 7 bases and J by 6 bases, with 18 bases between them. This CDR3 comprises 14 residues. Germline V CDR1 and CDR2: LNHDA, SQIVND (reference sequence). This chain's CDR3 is CASKAGAPIAEAFF. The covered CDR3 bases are TGTGCCAGTAAAGCGGGGGCGCCGATCGCTGAA. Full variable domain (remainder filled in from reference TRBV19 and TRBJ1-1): DGGITQSPKYLFRKEGQNVTLSCEQNLNHDAMYWYRQDPGQGLRLIYYSQIVNDFQKGDIAEGYSVSREKKESFPLTVTSAQKNPTAFYLCASKAGAPIAEAFFGQGTRLTVV.

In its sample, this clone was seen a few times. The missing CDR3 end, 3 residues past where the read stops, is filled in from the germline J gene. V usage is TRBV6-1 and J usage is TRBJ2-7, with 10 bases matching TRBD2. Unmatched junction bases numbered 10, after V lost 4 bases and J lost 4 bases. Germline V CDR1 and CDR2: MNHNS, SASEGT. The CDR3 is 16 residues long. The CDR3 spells CASSVLAGTSVYEQYF. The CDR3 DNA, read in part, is TGTGCCAGCAGTGTATTAGCCGGGACTAGCGTTTACGAG.

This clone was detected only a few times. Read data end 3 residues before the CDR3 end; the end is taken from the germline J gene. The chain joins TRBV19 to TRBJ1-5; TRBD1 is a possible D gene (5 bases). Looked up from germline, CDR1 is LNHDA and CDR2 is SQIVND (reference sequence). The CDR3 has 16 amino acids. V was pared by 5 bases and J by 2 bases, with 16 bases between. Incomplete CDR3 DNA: TGTGCCAGTAGTGGACGTGGGGCCGAGGGCAATCAGCCC. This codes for CASSGRGAEGNQP. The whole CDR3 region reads CASSGRGAEGNQPQHF. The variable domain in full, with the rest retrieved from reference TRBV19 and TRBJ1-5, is DGGITQSPKYLFRKEGQNVTLSCEQNLNHDAMYWYRQDPGQGLRLIYYSQIVNDFQKGDIAEGYSVSREKKESFPLTVTSAQKNPTAFYLCASSGRGAEGNQPQHFGDGTRLSIL.

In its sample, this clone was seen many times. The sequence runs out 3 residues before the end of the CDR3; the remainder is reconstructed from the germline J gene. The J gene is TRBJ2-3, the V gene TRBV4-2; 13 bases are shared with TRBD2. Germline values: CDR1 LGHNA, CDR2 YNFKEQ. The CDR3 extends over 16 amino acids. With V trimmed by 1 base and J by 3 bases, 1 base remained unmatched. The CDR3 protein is CASSQVTSGRTDTQYF. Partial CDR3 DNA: TGTGCCAGCAGCCAAGTGACTAGCGGGAGGACAGATACG.

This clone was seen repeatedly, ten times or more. The CDR3 protein is CASSITTSRIYNEQFF. CDR3 bases read: TGTGCCAGTAGTATCACGACTAGCCGGATCTACAATGAG. The chain uses TRBV19 and TRBJ2-1; TRBD2 matches at 7 bases. The read halts 3 residues ahead of the CDR3 end, with the missing end drawn from the germline J gene. V trimming: 3 bases; J trimming: 3 bases; junction bases outside the gene matches: 8. Per germline, CDR1 LNHDA and CDR2 SQIVND (reference sequence). The CDR3 is 16 amino acids.

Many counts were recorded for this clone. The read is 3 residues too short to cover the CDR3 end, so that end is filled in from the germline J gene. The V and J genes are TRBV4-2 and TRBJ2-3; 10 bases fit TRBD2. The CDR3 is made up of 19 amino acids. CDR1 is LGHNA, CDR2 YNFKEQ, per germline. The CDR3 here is CASSQDGLAGVGYQETQYF. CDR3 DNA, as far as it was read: TGTGCCAGCAGCCAAGATGGGCTAGCGGGAGTCGGCTACCAAGAGACG.

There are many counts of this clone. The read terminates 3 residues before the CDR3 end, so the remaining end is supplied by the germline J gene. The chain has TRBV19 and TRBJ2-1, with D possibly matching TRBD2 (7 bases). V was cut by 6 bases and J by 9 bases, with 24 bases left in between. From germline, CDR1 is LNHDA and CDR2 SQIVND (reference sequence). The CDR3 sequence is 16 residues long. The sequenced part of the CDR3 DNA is TGTGCCAGTAGGCCCCCGGGGGGCGGGAAACGGGGTGAG. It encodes CASRPPGGGKRGE. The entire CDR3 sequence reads CASRPPGGGKRGEQFF.

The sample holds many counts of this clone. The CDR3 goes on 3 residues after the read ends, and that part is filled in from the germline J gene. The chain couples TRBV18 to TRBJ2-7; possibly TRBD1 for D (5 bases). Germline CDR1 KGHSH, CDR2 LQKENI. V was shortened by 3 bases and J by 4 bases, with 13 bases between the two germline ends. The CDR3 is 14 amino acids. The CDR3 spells CASSPRQGEYEQYF. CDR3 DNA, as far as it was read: TGTGCCAGCTCACCGAGGCAGGGTGAATACGAG.

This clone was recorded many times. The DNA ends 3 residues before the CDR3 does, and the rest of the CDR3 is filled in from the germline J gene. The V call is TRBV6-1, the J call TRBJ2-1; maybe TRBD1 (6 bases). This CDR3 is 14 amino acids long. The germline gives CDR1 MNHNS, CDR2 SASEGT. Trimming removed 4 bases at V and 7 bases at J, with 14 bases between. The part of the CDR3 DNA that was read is TGTGCCAGCAGTGTCGGACAGCACTCTAATGAG. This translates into CASSVGQHSNE. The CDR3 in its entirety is CASSVGQHSNEQFF.

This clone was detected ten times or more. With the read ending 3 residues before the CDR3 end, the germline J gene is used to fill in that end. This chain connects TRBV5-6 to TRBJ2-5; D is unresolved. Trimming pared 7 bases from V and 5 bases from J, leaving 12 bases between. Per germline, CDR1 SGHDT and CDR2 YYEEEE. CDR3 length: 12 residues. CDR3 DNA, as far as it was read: TGTGCCAGCTCCAAACAAGGGGAGACC. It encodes CASSKQGET. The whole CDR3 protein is CASSKQGETQYF.